Detailed here is one T cell receptor (beta chain). Antigen specificity is unknown. TCR beta CDR3 region amplification was performed from RNA transcripts. TCR CDR3 underwent first-round RT-PCR with the HTBI primer set. TCRdb fed the multiplex PCR reads into MiXCR, producing one record per CDR3 protein. The table records about 560,000 distinct CDR3 sequences, approximately 14% of them present only once. The sample comes from a study of T cells in Graves' hyperthyroidism and ophthalmopathy. Stable disease denoted Graves' hyperthyroidism without ophthalmopathy progression within 18 months. The patients, who ranged from 18 to 65 in age, presented with newly diagnosed hyperthyroidism lasting under 2 months. The study excluded patients with uncontrolled infection, other autoimmune disease, pregnancy or lactation. Whole-study results and caveats: Within blood appeared most thyroid clonotypes that had expanded above 0.001.

Source material: blood. The sequence derives from a woman aged 40 to 50 with Graves' hyperthyroidism.

CDR3 in amino acids: CAIKDPGGSRYNEQFF. As DNA, the CDR3 is TGTGCCATCAAGGACCCCGGCGGGAGTCGTTACAATGAGCAGTTCTTC. This chain uses TRBV10-3 with TRBJ2-1; the match to TRBD2 covers 7 bases. Germline V gene lookup returns CDR1 ENHRY and CDR2 SYGVKD. V trimming: 7 bases; J trimming: 4 bases; junction bases outside the gene matches: 13. This CDR3 is built from 16 residues.